These 10 T cell receptor beta chains share one sample of origin, sequenced in a study of blood T cell repertoires in COVID-19. Assay: immunoSEQ multiplex PCR; the TCRdb copy retains only in-frame clones and omits some. The sample holds 240,000 or so clones, under 85% seen once. The material sequenced was peripheral blood. The receptor set was obtained from a young man who had recovered from COVID-19.

The chain couples TRBV7-3 to TRBJ2-5, with a weak D call TRBD1 (6 bases). V was clipped by 4 bases and J by 4 bases, with 16 bases between them. The CDR3 length is 15 residues. CDR1 SGHTA and CDR2 FQGTGA come from the germline V gene. Written as DNA, the CDR3 is TGTGCCAGCAGCTCCCAGACAGGAGTCGGAGAGACCCAGTACTTC. As protein: CASSSQTGVGETQYF.

This chain links TRBV27 with TRBJ1-2; 10 bases are shared with TRBD1. From germline, CDR1 is MNHEY and CDR2 SMNVEV (reference sequence). J gave up 8 bases and V 0 bases, and 6 bases lay outside the gene matches. This CDR3 has 15 amino acids. The CDR3 DNA sequence: TGTGCCAGCAGTTTATCTGGGACAGGGGCCGGGGGCTACACCTTC. Its translation: CASSLSGTGAGGYTF.

This chain links TRBV29-1 with TRBJ1-1; D is uncertain. Germline assignment: CDR1 SQVTM and CDR2 ANQGSEA. The CDR3 has 11 amino acids. Trimming removed 3 bases from V and 8 bases from J, with 10 bases in between. The CDR3 DNA sequence: TGCAGCGTTGAGAGAGAAGTCGAAGCTTTCTTT. As protein: CSVEREVEAFF. The variable domain in full, completed from reference TRBV29-1 and TRBJ1-1, reads SAVISQKPSRDICQRGTSLTIQCQVDSQVTMMFWYRQQPGQSLTLIATANQGSEATYESGFVIDKFPISRPNLTFSTLTVSNMSPEDSSIYLCSVEREVEAFFGQGTRLTVV.

The gene calls are TRBV10-3 and TRBJ2-7, with D perhaps matching TRBD2 (6 bases). The germline V gene has CDR1 ENHRY and CDR2 SYGVKD. The CDR3 spans 14 residues. Trimming shortened V by 6 bases and J by 3 bases, and 15 bases separated the two germline ends. The CDR3: CAIREASAFYEQYF. CDR3 coding DNA: TGTGCCATCAGAGAAGCTAGCGCTTTCTACGAGCAGTACTTC.

The CDR3 here is CASSLLGPPGQGGSPLHF. In DNA form, the CDR3 reads TGTGCCAGCAGCTTATTGGGTCCTCCGGGACAGGGAGGTTCACCCCTCCACTTT. This chain uses TRBV7-2 with TRBJ1-6, with 9 bases matching TRBD1. Germline trimming cut 2 bases from V and 9 bases from J; bases unmatched to any gene: 14. Germline V gene sequence: CDR1 SGHTA, CDR2 FQGNSA. The CDR3 covers 18 residues. The full variable domain, its missing parts supplied by reference TRBV7-2 and TRBJ1-6, is GAGVSQSPSNKVTEKGKDVELRCDPISGHTALYWYRQSLGQGLEFLIYFQGNSAPDKSGLPSDRFSAERTGGSVSTLTIQRTQQEDSAVYLCASSLLGPPGQGGSPLHFGNGTRLTVT.

The V gene is TRBV28, the J gene TRBJ1-1; 7 bases match TRBD1. The CDR3 extends over 14 amino acids. In germline, CDR1 is MDHEN, CDR2 SYDVKM. Trimming removed 5 bases from V and 6 bases from J; junction bases left unmatched: 9. The CDR3 region is CASSTTGWYAEAFF. The CDR3 nucleotides read TGTGCCAGCAGTACGACAGGGTGGTACGCTGAAGCTTTCTTT.

The rearrangement joins TRBV24-1 to TRBJ2-2; the D gene is possibly TRBD2 (7 bases). V was cut by 1 base and J by 2 bases, with 16 bases left in between. The CDR3 has 18 residues. CDR1 and CDR2 (germline): KGHDR, SFDVKD. The CDR3 protein is CATSDFRRGAVNTGELFF. The CDR3 DNA sequence: TGTGCCACCAGTGATTTCCGTCGGGGGGCCGTAAACACCGGGGAGCTGTTTTTT.

V is TRBV11-2 and J is TRBJ2-4; D might be TRBD2 (7 bases). The V gene lost 5 bases and the J gene lost 6 bases, with 17 bases spanning the gap. In germline, CDR1 is SGHAT, CDR2 FQNNGV. The CDR3 sequence is 15 residues long. CDR3 DNA: TGTGCCAGCAGCCTCCTGGAGGGGGGGCTAAACATTCAGTACTTC. Protein sequence: CASSLLEGGLNIQYF.

V is TRBV7-6 and J is TRBJ2-7; 9 nucleotides agree with TRBD1. The length of the CDR3 is 15 residues. The ends lost 7 bases at V and 4 bases at J; junction bases unmatched: 11. The germline V gene encodes CDR1 SGHVS and CDR2 FNYEAQ. CDR3 coding DNA: TGTGCCAGCACCGAGGGGGGGGGACAGGGTTACGAGCAGTACTTC. This encodes CASTEGGGQGYEQYF.

The chain joins TRBV28 to TRBJ2-5; tentative D call: TRBD1 (5 bases). There are 12 residues in the CDR3. Per the germline V gene, CDR1 is MDHEN and CDR2 is SYDVKM. The V gene lost 8 bases and the J gene lost 0 bases, with 7 bases spanning the gap. CDR3 in amino acids: CASSGNQETQYF. In nucleotides, the CDR3 is TGTGCCAGCTCAGGGAACCAAGAGACCCAGTACTTC.